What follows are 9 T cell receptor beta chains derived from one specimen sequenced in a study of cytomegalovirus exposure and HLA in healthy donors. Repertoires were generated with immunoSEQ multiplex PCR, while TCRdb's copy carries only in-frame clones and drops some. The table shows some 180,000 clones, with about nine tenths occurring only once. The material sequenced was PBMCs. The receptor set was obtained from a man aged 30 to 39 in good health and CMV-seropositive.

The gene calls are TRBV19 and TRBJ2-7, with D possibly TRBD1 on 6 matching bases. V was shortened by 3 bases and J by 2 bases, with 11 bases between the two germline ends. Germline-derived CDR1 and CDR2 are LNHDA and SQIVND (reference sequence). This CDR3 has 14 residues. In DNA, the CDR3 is TGTGCCAGTAGTATTGGGACAACCCCCTACGAGCAGTACTTC. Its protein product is CASSIGTTPYEQYF.

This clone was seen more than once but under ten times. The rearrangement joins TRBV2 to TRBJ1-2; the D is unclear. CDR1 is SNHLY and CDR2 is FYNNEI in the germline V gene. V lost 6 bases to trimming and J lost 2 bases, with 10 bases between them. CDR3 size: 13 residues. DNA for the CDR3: TGTGCCAGCAGGCCTGGACTGAACTATGGCTACACCTTC. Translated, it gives CASRPGLNYGYTF.

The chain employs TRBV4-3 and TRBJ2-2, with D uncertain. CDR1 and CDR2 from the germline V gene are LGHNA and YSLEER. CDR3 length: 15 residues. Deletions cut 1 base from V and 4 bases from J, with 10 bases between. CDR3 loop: CASSQASRSTGELFF. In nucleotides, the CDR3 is TGCGCCAGCAGCCAAGCCAGTCGTAGCACCGGGGAGCTGTTTTTT.

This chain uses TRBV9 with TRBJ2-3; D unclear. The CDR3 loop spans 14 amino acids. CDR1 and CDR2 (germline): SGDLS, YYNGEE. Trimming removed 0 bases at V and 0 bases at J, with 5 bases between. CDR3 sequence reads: CASSVEASTDTQYF. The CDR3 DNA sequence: TGTGCCAGCAGCGTAGAGGCTAGCACAGATACGCAGTATTTT.

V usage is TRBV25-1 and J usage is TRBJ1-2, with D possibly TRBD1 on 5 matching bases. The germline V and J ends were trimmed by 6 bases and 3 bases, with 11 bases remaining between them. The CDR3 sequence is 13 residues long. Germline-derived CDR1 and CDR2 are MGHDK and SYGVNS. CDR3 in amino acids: CASRGALHYGYTF. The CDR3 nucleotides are TGTGCCAGCAGAGGGGCTCTACACTATGGCTACACCTTC.

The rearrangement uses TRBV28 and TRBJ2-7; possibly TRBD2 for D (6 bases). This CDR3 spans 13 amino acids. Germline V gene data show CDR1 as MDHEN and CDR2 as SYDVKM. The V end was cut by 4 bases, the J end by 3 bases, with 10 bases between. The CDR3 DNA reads TGTGCCAGCAGTTGGGAGGACCGCTACGAGCAGTACTTC. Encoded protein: CASSWEDRYEQYF.

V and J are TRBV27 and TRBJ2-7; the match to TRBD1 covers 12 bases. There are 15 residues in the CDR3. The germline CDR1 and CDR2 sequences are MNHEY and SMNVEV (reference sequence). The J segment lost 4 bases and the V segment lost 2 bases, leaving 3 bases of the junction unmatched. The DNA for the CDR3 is TGTGCCAGCAGTTTAGGGACAGGGGGCTTGTACGAGCAGTACTTC. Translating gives CASSLGTGGLYEQYF.

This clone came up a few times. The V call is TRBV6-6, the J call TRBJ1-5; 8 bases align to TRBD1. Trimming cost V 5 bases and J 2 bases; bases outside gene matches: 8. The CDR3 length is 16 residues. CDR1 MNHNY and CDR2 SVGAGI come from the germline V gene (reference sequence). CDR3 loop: CASSVPTGVGNQPQHF. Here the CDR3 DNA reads TGTGCCAGCAGTGTTCCGACAGGGGTCGGCAATCAGCCCCAGCATTTT.

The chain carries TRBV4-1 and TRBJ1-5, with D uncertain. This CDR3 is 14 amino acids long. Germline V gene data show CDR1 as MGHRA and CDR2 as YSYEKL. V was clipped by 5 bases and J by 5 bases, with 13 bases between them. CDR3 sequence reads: CASSDPLSYQPQHF. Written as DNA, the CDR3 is TGCGCCAGCAGCGATCCCCTCAGTTATCAGCCCCAGCATTTT.